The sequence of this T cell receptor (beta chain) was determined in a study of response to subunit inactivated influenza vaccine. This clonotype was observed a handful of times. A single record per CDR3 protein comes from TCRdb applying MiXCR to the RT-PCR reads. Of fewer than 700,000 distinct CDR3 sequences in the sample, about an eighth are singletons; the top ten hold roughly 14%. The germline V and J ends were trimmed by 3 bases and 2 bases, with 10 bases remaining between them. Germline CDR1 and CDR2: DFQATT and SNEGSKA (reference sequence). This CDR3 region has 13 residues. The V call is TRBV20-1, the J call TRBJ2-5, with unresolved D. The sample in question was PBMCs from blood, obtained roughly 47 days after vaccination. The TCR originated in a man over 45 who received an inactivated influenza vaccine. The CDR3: CSASWAAQETQYF. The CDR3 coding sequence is TGCAGTGCTAGTTGGGCAGCTCAAGAGACCCAGTACTTC.